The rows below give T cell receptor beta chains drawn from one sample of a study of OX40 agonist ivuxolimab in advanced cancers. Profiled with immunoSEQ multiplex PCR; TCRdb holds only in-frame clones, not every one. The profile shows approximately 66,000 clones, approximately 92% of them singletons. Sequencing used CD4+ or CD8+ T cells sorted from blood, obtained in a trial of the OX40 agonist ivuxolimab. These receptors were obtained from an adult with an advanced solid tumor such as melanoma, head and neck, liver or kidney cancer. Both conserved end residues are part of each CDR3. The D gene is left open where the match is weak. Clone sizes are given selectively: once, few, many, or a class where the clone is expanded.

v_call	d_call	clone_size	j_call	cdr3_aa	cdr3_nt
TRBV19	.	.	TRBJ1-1	CASSFPEPNTEAFF	TGTGCCAGTAGTTTCCCCGAACCGAACACTGAAGCTTTCTTT
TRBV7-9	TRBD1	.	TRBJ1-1	CASSLLGTANTEAFF	TGTGCCAGCAGCCTACTCGGGACAGCGAACACTGAAGCTTTCTTT
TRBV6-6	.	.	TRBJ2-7	CASILTPGTGYEQYF	TGTGCCAGCATTCTTACCCCAGGGACGGGGTACGAGCAGTACTTC
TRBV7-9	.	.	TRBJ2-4	CASSYQELGNIQYF	TGTGCCAGCAGTTACCAGGAGTTAGGGAACATTCAGTACTTC
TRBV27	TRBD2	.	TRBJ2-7	CASSWTSGHAYEQYF	TGTGCCAGCTCGTGGACTAGCGGTCATGCCTACGAGCAGTACTTC
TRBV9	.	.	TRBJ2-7	CASSVGGRAYEQYF	TGTGCCAGCAGCGTAGGGGGTAGGGCCTACGAGCAGTACTTC
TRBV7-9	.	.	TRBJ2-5	CASSPPANQETQYF	TGTGCCAGCAGCCCCCCAGCCAACCAAGAGACCCAGTACTTC
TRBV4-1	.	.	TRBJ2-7	CASSQEEAGIYEQYF	TGCGCCAGCAGCCAAGAGGAGGCAGGGATCTACGAGCAGTACTTC
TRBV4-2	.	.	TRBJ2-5	CASSPRYGGLETQYF	TGTGCCAGCAGCCCGCGTTATGGGGGCTTGGAGACCCAGTACTTC
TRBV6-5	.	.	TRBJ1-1	CASSYRGMTEAFF	TGTGCCAGCAGTTATAGGGGTATGACTGAAGCTTTCTTT
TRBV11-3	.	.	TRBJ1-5	CASSLGGLGNQPQHF	TGTGCCAGCAGCTTAGGGGGACTGGGCAATCAGCCCCAGCATTTT
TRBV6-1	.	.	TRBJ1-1	CASSGGAGVSTEAFF	TGTGCCAGCAGTGGAGGGGCAGGGGTGTCAACTGAAGCTTTCTTT
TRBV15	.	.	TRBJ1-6	CATSRDHRSYNSPLHF	TGTGCCACCAGCAGAGATCATAGGTCCTATAATTCACCCCTCCACTTT
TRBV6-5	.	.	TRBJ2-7	CASSYSAGASYEQYF	TGTGCCAGCAGTTACTCGGCAGGCGCCTCCTACGAGCAGTACTTC
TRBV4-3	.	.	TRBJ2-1	CASSQDSGLYNEQFF	TGCGCCAGCAGCCAAGACTCGGGATTATACAATGAGCAGTTCTTC
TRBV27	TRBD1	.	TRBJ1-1	CASSLWQGASEAFF	TGTGCCAGCAGTTTGTGGCAGGGGGCGTCTGAAGCTTTCTTT
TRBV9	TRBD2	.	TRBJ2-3	CASSHGGDTQYF	TGTGCCAGCAGCCACGGGGGGGATACGCAGTATTTT
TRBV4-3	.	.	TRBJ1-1	CASSQGIAGNTEAFF	TGCGCCAGCAGCCAAGGGATTGCAGGGAACACTGAAGCTTTCTTT
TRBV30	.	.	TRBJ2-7	CAWSGLGDYEQYF	TGTGCCTGGAGTGGTCTGGGAGACTACGAGCAGTACTTC
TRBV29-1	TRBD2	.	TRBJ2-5	CSVLAWTSGLQETQYF	TGCAGCGTTCTAGCCTGGACTAGCGGGTTACAAGAGACCCAGTACTTC
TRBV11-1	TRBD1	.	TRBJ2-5	CASSPGGTGEGTQYF	TGTGCCAGCAGCCCAGGAGGGACAGGGGAAGGGACCCAGTACTTC
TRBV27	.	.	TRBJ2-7	CASSSYRDHYEQYF	TGTGCCAGCAGTTCATACCGGGACCACTACGAGCAGTACTTC
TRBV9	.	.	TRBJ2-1	CASSVGTYNEQFF	TGTGCCAGCAGCGTAGGGACTTACAATGAGCAGTTCTTC
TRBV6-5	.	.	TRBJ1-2	CASSYSIRGATYGYTF	TGTGCCAGCAGTTACTCGATTCGGGGGGCGACCTATGGCTACACCTTC
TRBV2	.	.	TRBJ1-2	CASRNAGTSEFVVDNYGYTF	TGTGCCAGCAGGAATGCCGGGACATCGGAATTCGTTGTAGATAACTATGGCTACACCTTC
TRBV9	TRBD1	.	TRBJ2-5	CASSVEQGVETQYF	TGTGCCAGCAGCGTAGAACAGGGGGTAGAGACCCAGTACTTC
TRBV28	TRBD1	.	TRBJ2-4	CASSFGTGKEAKNIQYF	TGTGCCAGCAGTTTCGGGACAGGGAAGGAGGCCAAAAACATTCAGTACTTC
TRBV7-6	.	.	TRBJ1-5	CASSLYPALSGSYQPQHF	TGTGCCAGCAGCTTGTATCCGGCTTTAAGTGGATCTTATCAGCCCCAGCATTTT
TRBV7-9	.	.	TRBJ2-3	CASSFDRNTDTQYF	TGTGCCAGCAGCTTTGACAGGAACACAGATACGCAGTATTTT
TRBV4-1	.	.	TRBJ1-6	CASSQGNSPLHF	TGCGCCAGCAGCCAAGGCAATTCACCCCTCCACTTT
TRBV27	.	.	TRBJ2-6	CASSPGVWGGANVLTF	TGTGCCAGCTCCCCGGGGGTATGGGGTGGGGCCAACGTCCTGACTTTC
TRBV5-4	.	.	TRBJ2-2	CASSWDMDTGELFF	TGTGCCAGCAGCTGGGATATGGACACCGGGGAGCTGTTTTTT
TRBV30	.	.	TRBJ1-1	CAWSVTTNTEAFF	TGTGCCTGGAGTGTAACCACGAACACTGAAGCTTTCTTT
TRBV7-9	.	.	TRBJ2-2	CASSPTSRPRDTGELFF	TGTGCCAGCAGCCCCACTAGTCGACCCCGCGACACCGGGGAGCTGTTTTTT
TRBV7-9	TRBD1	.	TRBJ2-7	CASSTGDRGYEQYF	TGTGCCAGCAGCACAGGTGACAGGGGTTACGAGCAGTACTTC
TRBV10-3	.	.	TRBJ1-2	CAISESTGADGNYGYTF	TGTGCCATCAGTGAGTCGACCGGGGCAGACGGTAACTATGGCTACACCTTC
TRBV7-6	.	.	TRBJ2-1	CASSPRRGVYNEQFF	TGTGCCAGCAGCCCACGGAGGGGGGTATACAATGAGCAGTTCTTC
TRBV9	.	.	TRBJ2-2	CASSVGGAGELFF	TGTGCCAGCAGCGTTGGGGGAGCCGGGGAGCTGTTTTTT
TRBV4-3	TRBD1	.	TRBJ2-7	CASSQALGQGYEQYF	TGCGCCAGCAGCCAAGCCTTGGGACAGGGCTACGAGCAGTACTTC
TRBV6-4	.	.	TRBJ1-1	CASSDRGGEAFF	TGTGCCAGCAGTGACAGGGGAGGTGAAGCTTTCTTT
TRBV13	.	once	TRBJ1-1	CASSFTGRGMNTEAFF	TGTGCCAGCAGCTTTACAGGGCGGGGGATGAACACTGAAGCTTTCTTT
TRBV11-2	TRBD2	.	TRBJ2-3	CASSPGLEGEAQITQYF	TGTGCCAGCAGCCCGGGACTAGAGGGGGAGGCACAGATAACGCAGTATTTT
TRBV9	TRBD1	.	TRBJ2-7	CASSVDPGTGEYEQYF	TGTGCCAGCAGCGTAGATCCAGGGACAGGGGAATACGAGCAGTACTTC
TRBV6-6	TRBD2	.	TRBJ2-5	CASSYFVGRAKETQYF	TGTGCCAGCAGTTACTTTGTGGGGAGGGCAAAAGAGACCCAGTACTTC
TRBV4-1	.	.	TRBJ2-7	CASSQVSARSYEQYF	TGCGCCAGCAGCCAAGTTAGCGCCCGCTCCTACGAGCAGTACTTC
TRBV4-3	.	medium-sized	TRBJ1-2	CASSQEGARNYGYTF	TGCGCCAGCAGCCAAGAGGGAGCCAGAAACTATGGCTACACCTTC
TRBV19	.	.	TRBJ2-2	CASSIAGRGTGELFF	TGTGCCAGTAGTATAGCCGGGCGGGGAACCGGGGAGCTGTTTTTT
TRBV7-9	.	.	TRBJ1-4	CASSLGGTLGEKLFF	TGTGCCAGCAGCTTGGGCGGGACCCTCGGTGAAAAACTGTTTTTT
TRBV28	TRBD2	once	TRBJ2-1	CASSLWSGMKNEQFF	TGTGCCAGCAGTTTATGGAGCGGGATGAAGAATGAGCAGTTCTTC
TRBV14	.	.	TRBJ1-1	CASSPGGSTEAFF	TGTGCCAGCAGCCCAGGAGGGAGCACTGAAGCTTTCTTT
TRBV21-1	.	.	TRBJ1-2	CASSKAVELGYRDGYTF	TGTGCCAGCAGCAAAGCGGTCGAGCTAGGGTACAGGGATGGCTACACCTTC
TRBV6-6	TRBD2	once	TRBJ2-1	CASSYALAGGNEQFF	TGTGCCAGCAGTTACGCCCTAGCGGGAGGGAATGAGCAGTTCTTC
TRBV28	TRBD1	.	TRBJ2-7	CASSLGQGSEQYF	TGTGCCAGCAGTTTAGGACAGGGGTCCGAGCAGTACTTC